Each of the 29 T cell receptor beta chains below was sequenced from the same sample in a study of T cells expressing NK-cell markers. Using the 5' RACE reads, TCRdb records one entry per CDR3 protein without DNA. Its listing shows 300,000 to 450,000 distinct CDR3 sequences. What was sequenced was blood T cells: a sorted CD56 or NKG2C T cell subset, CD4+ or CD8+ T cells, or bulk PBMC T cells (not recorded which). The receptors were sampled from a man aged 18-69 years in good health.

The V and J genes are TRBV5-1 and TRBJ2-2. The germline V gene encodes CDR1 SGHRS and CDR2 YFSETQ. The CDR3 consists of 12 residues. CDR3 sequence: CASRWNTGELFF.

J is TRBJ2-5 and V is TRBV2; TCRdb returns TRBD1, unconfirmable since there is no DNA. Germline CDR1 reads SNHLY; CDR2 reads FYNNEI. The CDR3 extends over 12 amino acids. The CDR3 sequence: CASSVTGETQYF.

The chain has TRBV18 and TRBJ1-1. This CDR3 is 13 amino acids long. Germline CDR1 KGHSH, CDR2 LQKENI. The CDR3 sequence is CASSELNMGEAFF.

The gene calls are TRBV6-1 and TRBJ2-1; TCRdb outputs TRBD2, but without DNA this stays unchecked. CDR1 MNHNS and CDR2 SASEGT come from the germline V gene. This CDR3 spans 17 amino acids. CDR3 sequence reads: CASSTLGTSGGYNEQFF.

V and J are TRBV19 and TRBJ2-2; TCRdb outputs TRBD2, but without DNA this stays unchecked. Germline assignment: CDR1 LNHDA and CDR2 SQIVND (reference sequence). CDR3 length equals 15 residues. CDR3: CASSGKAGGLGELFF. The full variable domain, with the rest looked up from reference TRBV19 and TRBJ2-2, is DGGITQSPKYLFRKEGQNVTLSCEQNLNHDAMYWYRQDPGQGLRLIYYSQIVNDFQKGDIAEGYSVSREKKESFPLTVTSAQKNPTAFYLCASSGKAGGLGELFFGEGSRLTVL.

CDR3 region: CASSPHRDGVNQPQHF. The J gene is TRBJ1-5, the V gene TRBV7-8; the D gene TCRdb calls, TRBD1, cannot be checked with no DNA. Looked up from germline, CDR1 is SGHVS and CDR2 is FQNEAQ. This CDR3 contains 16 residues.

The chain combines TRBV11-2 with TRBJ2-7. CDR1 is SGHAT, CDR2 FQNNGV, per germline. The CDR3 contains 15 residues. CDR3 sequence: CASGVRGGSSYEQYF.

This chain uses TRBV2 with TRBJ2-1; TCRdb's assignment of TRBD2 cannot be checked, as there is no DNA. This CDR3 has 16 amino acids. Germline values: CDR1 SNHLY, CDR2 FYNNEI. CDR3 amino acids: CASRRLAVSSYNEQFF.

The rearrangement joins TRBV7-9 to TRBJ2-3; the D call of TRBD2 rests on TCRdb alone, since no DNA is present to check it. The germline gives CDR1 SEHNR, CDR2 FQNEAQ (reference sequence). The CDR3 runs to 11 residues. CDR3 protein: CASTEGDTQYF.

The J gene is TRBJ1-1, the V gene TRBV6-5. Per germline, CDR1 MNHEY and CDR2 SVGAGI. CDR3 size: 14 residues. The CDR3: CASSSQGARTEAFF.

V and J are TRBV18 and TRBJ1-1. CDR3 length: 19 residues. CDR1 is KGHSH, CDR2 LQKENI, per germline. This chain's CDR3 is CASSPNQLRARSMNTEAFF. Full variable domain (remainder filled in from reference TRBV18 and TRBJ1-1): NAGVMQNPRHLVRRRGQEARLRCSPMKGHSHVYWYRQLPEEGLKFMVYLQKENIIDESGMPKERFSAEFPKEGPSILRIQQVVRGDSAAYFCASSPNQLRARSMNTEAFFGQGTRLTVV.

The CDR3: CASSLRGGVGTDTQYF. The chain is built from TRBV7-2 and TRBJ2-3; the D gene TCRdb calls, TRBD1, cannot be checked with no DNA. The CDR3 length is 16 residues. The germline gives CDR1 SGHTA, CDR2 FQGNSA.

This chain connects TRBV12-3 or TRBV12-4 to TRBJ1-4. This CDR3 is 15 amino acids long. This CDR3 reads CASSFRQAGKEKLFF.

The chain recombines TRBV11-2 with TRBJ1-1. CDR3 length equals 12 residues. The V gene's germline CDR1 is SGHAT and CDR2 FQNNGV. The CDR3 loop reads CASSLSPTEAFF.

V gene TRBV7-9 combines with J gene TRBJ1-2; without DNA, the TCRdb call of TRBD1 cannot be checked. The CDR3 has 12 residues. The germline CDR1 and CDR2 sequences are SEHNR and FQNEAQ (reference sequence). The CDR3 loop is CASSKTDFGYTF.

This rearrangement joins TRBV28 to TRBJ2-7; lacking DNA, the TRBD2 call made by TCRdb goes unchecked. Germline CDR1 MDHEN, CDR2 SYDVKM. This CDR3 has 16 residues. CDR3 sequence reads: CASSSPPAGGPGGQYF.

The V and J genes are TRBV6-2 or TRBV6-3 and TRBJ1-1; the TRBD1 assignment by TCRdb is unverifiable without DNA. The CDR3 runs to 17 residues. CDR1 is MNHEY, CDR2 SVGEGT, per germline. The CDR3 here is CASRHGGTGVPNTEAFF.

This rearrangement joins TRBV3-1 to TRBJ1-1; the D call of TRBD1 rests on TCRdb alone, since no DNA is present to check it. Germline V gene sequence: CDR1 LGHDT, CDR2 YNNKEL (reference sequence). This CDR3 has 11 amino acids. The CDR3 sequence is CASSPGALAFF.

The chain is built from TRBV27 and TRBJ1-2; with no DNA, the TCRdb D assignment of TRBD1 cannot be verified. Germline values: CDR1 MNHEY, CDR2 SMNVEV (reference sequence). The CDR3 is 14 amino acids. CDR3 loop: CASSLKAGSYGYTF.

The chain carries TRBV5-1 and TRBJ2-7; TCRdb gives TRBD1 as the D gene, but with no DNA this cannot be confirmed. CDR1 is SGHRS and CDR2 is YFSETQ in the germline V gene. CDR3 size: 11 residues. CDR3: CASSPGAGSYF.

The gene calls are TRBV18 and TRBJ1-1; the TRBD1 assignment by TCRdb is unverifiable without DNA. This CDR3 spans 14 amino acids. Germline assignment: CDR1 KGHSH and CDR2 LQKENI. CDR3 sequence reads: CASSGDRLNTEAFF.

This CDR3 reads CASSRSYHTTDTQYF. This chain uses TRBV7-2 with TRBJ2-3. The CDR3 spans 15 residues. CDR1 is SGHTA and CDR2 is FQGNSA in the germline V gene.

V usage is TRBV12-5 and J usage is TRBJ2-5; the D call of TRBD2 rests on TCRdb alone, since no DNA is present to check it. Germline V gene data show CDR1 as LGHNT and CDR2 as FRNRAP. This CDR3 comprises 16 residues. The chain's CDR3 is CASEASGGAYQETQYF.

The gene calls are TRBV20-1 and TRBJ2-3; TCRdb indicates TRBD2, and absent DNA this call remains unverified. This CDR3 comprises 13 residues. Germline V gene data show CDR1 as DFQATT and CDR2 as SNEGSKA (reference sequence). The CDR3 sequence is CSGFSGESDTQYF.

This rearrangement joins TRBV6-1 to TRBJ2-1; TCRdb designates TRBD1, a call that cannot be tested without DNA. This CDR3 has 16 amino acids. CDR1 is MNHNS and CDR2 is SASEGT in the germline V gene. CDR3 in amino acids: CASRTGRRNSYNEQFF.

This chain joins TRBV2 and TRBJ1-5; without DNA, the TCRdb call of TRBD1 cannot be checked. This CDR3 is 15 amino acids long. Per the germline V gene, CDR1 is SNHLY and CDR2 is FYNNEI. CDR3 in amino acids: CASSDRSAGDEPQHF. Filled out from reference TRBV2 and TRBJ1-5, the complete variable domain reads EPEVTQTPSHQVTQMGQEVILRCVPISNHLYFYWYRQILGQKVEFLVSFYNNEISEKSEIFDDQFSVERPDGSNFTLKIRSTKLEDSAMYFCASSDRSAGDEPQHFGDGTRLSIL.

The V gene is TRBV28, the J gene TRBJ1-6; TCRdb's D call, TRBD1, is unchecked because there is no DNA. Germline V gene sequence: CDR1 MDHEN, CDR2 SYDVKM. CDR3 length: 13 amino acids. The CDR3 protein is CASRRDRVSPLHF.

V is TRBV5-6 and J is TRBJ2-7. The germline CDR1 and CDR2 sequences are SGHDT and YYEEEE. The CDR3 is made up of 14 amino acids. The CDR3 region is CASSYLDSSYEQYF.

V gene TRBV11-1 combines with J gene TRBJ2-3. The germline V gene has CDR1 SGHAT and CDR2 FQDESV (reference sequence). The CDR3 is 13 amino acids. The CDR3: CASSVSRADTQYF.